The 12 T cell receptor beta chains given below trace back to one sample, sequenced in a study of T cells in localized non-small cell lung cancer (dated by TCRdb to 2018 to 2021). The method was the immunoSEQ multiplex PCR assay. TCRdb's version of the immuneACCESS table is confined to in-frame rearrangements and falls short of the full clone set. An unresolved V gene accounts for under half of the shortfall where checked; the remainder is of unknown origin. The table for this sample lists 25,000 to 35,000 clones; about 90% of them were counted only once. The ten largest make up around 6% of the sample. The source material was PBMCs, sampled before any cancer treatment. The source of these receptors is a man aged 35-69 years with stage II lung adenocarcinoma.

In this sample, this clone turned up once. The chain joins TRBV5-4 to TRBJ1-1; possible D gene TRBD1, 5 bases. From germline, CDR1 is SGHNT and CDR2 YYREEE (reference sequence). The CDR3 runs to 14 residues. V was trimmed by 5 bases and J by 4 bases, leaving 15 bases between them. The CDR3 DNA follows: TGTGCCAGCAGTTATAATCAGGGCCCCACTGAAGCTTTCTTT. It encodes CASSYNQGPTEAFF.

The rearrangement joins TRBV19 to TRBJ2-7; 7 bases align to TRBD2. J gave up 0 bases and V 6 bases, and 8 bases lay outside the gene matches. Per germline, CDR1 LNHDA and CDR2 SQIVND (reference sequence). This CDR3 contains 15 residues. The DNA of the CDR3 is TGTGCCAGTAGGGCCAAGCGGGACCACTCCTACGAGCAGTACTTC. This translates into CASRAKRDHSYEQYF.

CDR3 sequence (DNA): TGTGCCAGCAGTCTTGACAGGGGGGGCGATCGGGAGGAGCTGTTTTTT. It encodes CASSLDRGGDREELFF. The chain uses TRBV28 and TRBJ2-2, with 9 nucleotides matching TRBD1. The ends lost 5 bases at V and 10 bases at J; junction bases unmatched: 14. The CDR3 length is 16 residues. From germline, CDR1 is MDHEN and CDR2 SYDVKM. Based on the CDR3 plus reference TRBV28 and TRBJ2-2, the full variable domain is DVKVTQSSRYLVKRTGEKVFLECVQDMDHENMFWYRQDPGLGLRLIYFSYDVKMKEKGDIPEGYSVSREKKERFSLILESASTNQTSMYLCASSLDRGGDREELFFGEGSRLTVL.

The genes are TRBV12-5 and TRBJ1-5; perhaps TRBD1 as D (5 bases). The CDR3 consists of 11 residues. CDR1 LGHNT and CDR2 FRNRAP come from the germline V gene. The V end lost 4 bases, the J end lost 11 bases, and 9 bases lay between the germline ends. CDR3 loop: CASGWGQAQHF. CDR3 coding DNA: TGTGCTAGTGGTTGGGGCCAGGCCCAGCATTTT.

V usage is TRBV7-3 and J usage is TRBJ2-5; the match to TRBD2 covers 7 bases. J lost 6 bases, V lost 3 bases, and 10 bases had no gene match. CDR1 and CDR2 (germline): SGHTA, FQGTGA. CDR3 length: 15 residues. The CDR3 DNA follows: TGTGCCAGCAGCTTCCAAGCGGGGAGCAGGAAGACCCAGTACTTC. Its protein is CASSFQAGSRKTQYF.

For the CDR3, the DNA is TGTGCCACCAGCAGCACCCCGGGACACAGCTCTGGGGCCAACGTCCTGACTTTC. It specifies CATSSTPGHSSGANVLTF. The chain links TRBV15 to TRBJ2-6; possibly TRBD1 for D (6 bases). Trimming removed 3 bases at V and 0 bases at J, with 15 bases between. The CDR3 sequence is 18 residues long. CDR1 is LNHNV and CDR2 is YYDKDF in the germline V gene (reference sequence).

This clone has more than one count but fewer than ten. The V and J genes are TRBV5-6 and TRBJ1-1, with unresolved D. This CDR3 has 12 residues. Germline V lookup: CDR1 SGHDT, CDR2 YYEEEE. Trimming stripped 7 bases from V and 0 bases from J, with 7 bases between. CDR3 bases: TGTGCCAGCGGGCCCGTGAACACTGAAGCTTTCTTT. This codes for CASGPVNTEAFF.

As concerns this clone: The same CDR3 can be traced to other DNA sequences in this sample. This chain joins TRBV27 and TRBJ2-1, with 13 bases aligning to TRBD2. This CDR3 is built from 18 residues. Trimming at V came to 5 bases and at J to 0 bases, leaving 7 bases not matched to a gene. Germline V CDR1 and CDR2: MNHEY, SMNVEV (reference sequence). The CDR3 region is CASSLTSGRAISYNEQFF. CDR3 sequence (DNA): TGTGCCAGCAGTCTCACTAGCGGGAGGGCCATCTCCTACAATGAGCAGTTCTTC.

Sample share makes this clone medium-sized. CDR3 nucleotides: TGTGCCAGCAGCTTAGTCCAAGAGACCCAGTACTTC. Amino acids: CASSLVQETQYF. The genes are TRBV7-2 and TRBJ2-5; D is unclear. The V gene lost 1 base and the J gene lost 1 base, with 1 base spanning the gap. This CDR3 comprises 12 residues. Germline V gene data show CDR1 as SGHTA and CDR2 as FQGNSA.

This clone was counted once. The rearrangement joins TRBV4-1 to TRBJ2-1; D gene unclear. V lost 0 bases and J lost 0, with 6 bases in between. This CDR3 comprises 15 residues. Germline loops: CDR1 MGHRA, CDR2 YSYEKL. CDR3 DNA: TGCGCCAGCAGCCAAGATTTCAGCTCCTACAATGAGCAGTTCTTC. Its translation: CASSQDFSSYNEQFF.

This chain joins TRBV18 and TRBJ1-1; maybe TRBD1 (5 bases). The CDR3 sequence is 14 residues long. The ends were cut back, 1 base at V and 7 bases at J, with 13 bases in the middle. The germline V gene has CDR1 KGHSH and CDR2 LQKENI. CDR3 residues: CASSPQRGDGEAFF. The CDR3 nucleotides are TGTGCCAGCTCACCACAGCGGGGGGATGGTGAAGCTTTCTTT.

This clone was observed once. V and J are TRBV7-2 and TRBJ1-3, with unresolved D. The CDR3 has 16 residues. Germline V gene sequence: CDR1 SGHTA, CDR2 FQGNSA. V lost 1 base and J lost 0, with 10 bases in between. CDR3 in amino acids: CASSLDSASSGNTIYF. CDR3 in DNA: TGTGCCAGCAGCTTAGACAGCGCGAGCTCTGGAAACACCATATATTTT.